A single sample is the source of the 25 T cell receptor beta chains below, sequenced in a study of T-cell memory formation after mild COVID-19. Using its own MiXCR run on the 5' RACE reads, TCRdb lists one record per CDR3 protein. The data show about 420,000 distinct CDR3 sequences, roughly a quarter seen once. The sequencing input was PBMCs or a T cell subset sorted from them (not recorded which). The source is an adult woman who had mild COVID-19 (a few samples of this study predate the infection). Cell type and time point are not known.

The chain carries TRBV10-3 and TRBJ1-1; D remains unclear. Germline V gene sequence: CDR1 ENHRY, CDR2 SYGVKD. V was cut by 5 bases and J by 5 bases, with 12 bases left in between. CDR3 length: 13 residues. Written as DNA, the CDR3 is TGTGCCATCAGTCCGGGAGGAGGGACTGAAGCTTTCTTT. Protein: CAISPGGGTEAFF.

This chain connects TRBV29-1 to TRBJ2-1; D gene ambiguous. Germline loops: CDR1 SQVTM, CDR2 ANQGSEA. V lost 0 bases, J lost 9 bases, and 9 bases lay in between. The length of the CDR3 is 12 residues. The CDR3 coding sequence is TGCAGCGTTGAAGATCGCGATGTTGAGCAGTTCTTC. Residues: CSVEDRDVEQFF.

The chain employs TRBV4-2 and TRBJ2-3; 7 bases match TRBD2. CDR1 and CDR2 from the germline V gene are LGHNA and YNFKEQ. This CDR3 spans 16 amino acids. V lost 4 bases, J lost 2 bases, and 9 bases stayed unmatched. The CDR3 is CASSLPGRGYTDTQYF. The DNA for the CDR3 is TGTGCCAGCAGCCTCCCCGGGCGGGGGTACACAGATACGCAGTATTTT.

This chain connects TRBV24-1 to TRBJ2-1; D is undetermined. The CDR3 spans 11 residues. V gave up 6 bases and J gave up 7 bases, with 6 bases separating them. CDR1 is KGHDR and CDR2 is SFDVKD in the germline V gene. The CDR3 sequence: CATSYVNEQFF. The CDR3, as DNA: TGTGCCACCAGTTACGTGAATGAGCAGTTCTTC.

For the CDR3, the DNA is TGTGCCATCAGTGGGGCAGGACACACTTTTACTGCTTCTGGGGCCAACGTCCTGACTTTC. This sequence encodes CAISGAGHTFTASGANVLTF. The chain couples TRBV10-3 to TRBJ2-6; tentatively, D is TRBD1 (5 bases). V dropped 4 bases and J dropped 1 base, with 23 bases sitting between them. This CDR3 has 20 amino acids. Germline V gene lookup returns CDR1 ENHRY and CDR2 SYGVKD.

This clonotype was seen many times. This rearrangement joins TRBV20-1 to TRBJ2-7; 10 positions match TRBD1. The germline V gene encodes CDR1 DFQATT and CDR2 SNEGSKA (reference sequence). The trim removed 0 bases at V and 4 bases at J, leaving 6 bases unmatched. The CDR3 loop spans 15 amino acids. The CDR3 loop is CSARDLGQGGYEQYF. The DNA of the CDR3 is TGCAGTGCTAGAGACCTAGGACAGGGGGGATACGAGCAGTACTTC.

The V call is TRBV29-1, the J call TRBJ2-1; 10 bases are a match to TRBD2. Per germline, CDR1 SQVTM and CDR2 ANQGSEA. The V segment lost 7 bases and the J segment 3 bases; nucleotides outside the gene matches: 12. CDR3 length: 16 amino acids. In DNA, the CDR3 is TGCAGCGCACCGACCCTAGCGGGAGTCGACTACAATGAGCAGTTCTTC. Translation: CSAPTLAGVDYNEQFF.

At least ten counts were recorded for this clonotype. The chain carries TRBV7-9 and TRBJ2-2, with 7 positions matching TRBD1. Trimming at V came to 4 bases and at J to 5 bases, leaving 19 bases not matched to a gene. The germline gives CDR1 SEHNR, CDR2 FQNEAQ (reference sequence). The CDR3 is made up of 19 amino acids. The CDR3 loop is CASSSKFLQGTQRTGELFF. Written as DNA, the CDR3 is TGTGCCAGCAGCTCCAAATTTCTACAGGGGACCCAACGGACCGGGGAGCTGTTTTTT.

This clonotype was observed a few times. V and J are TRBV29-1 and TRBJ2-7; TRBD1 aligns across 7 bases. Trimming removed 6 bases from V and 6 bases from J; junction bases left unmatched: 5. Per the germline V gene, CDR1 is SQVTM and CDR2 is ANQGSEA. The CDR3 is 11 amino acids. The CDR3 here is CSVATGPEQYF. DNA for the CDR3: TGCAGCGTCGCGACAGGGCCCGAGCAGTACTTC.

In nucleotides, the CDR3 is TGTGCCAGCAGACACCCAGGGGATACTGAAGCTTTCTTT. Translating it yields CASRHPGDTEAFF. The chain links TRBV7-9 to TRBJ1-1, with D tentatively TRBD1 (6 bases). Trimming left V 6 bases short and J 5 bases short, with 13 bases between. Germline CDR1 reads SEHNR; CDR2 reads FQNEAQ (reference sequence). The CDR3 length is 13 residues.

This clonotype came up once. This chain connects TRBV29-1 to TRBJ1-1; a weak D match, TRBD1 (5 bases). Per germline, CDR1 SQVTM and CDR2 ANQGSEA. The CDR3 is 13 residues long. Trimming pared 4 bases from V and 5 bases from J, leaving 14 bases between. The CDR3 protein is CSVGRPGGTEAFF. CDR3 sequence (DNA): TGCAGCGTTGGGCGACCGGGGGGAACTGAAGCTTTCTTT. The entire variable domain, with the rest obtained from reference TRBV29-1 and TRBJ1-1, is as follows: SAVISQKPSRDICQRGTSLTIQCQVDSQVTMMFWYRQQPGQSLTLIATANQGSEATYESGFVIDKFPISRPNLTFSTLTVSNMSPEDSSIYLCSVGRPGGTEAFFGQGTRLTVV.

This chain joins TRBV4-3 and TRBJ2-7; tentatively, D is TRBD1 (6 bases). CDR3 length: 20 residues. Trimming took off 3 bases at V and 1 base at J, with 28 bases between the two ends. Germline lookup yields CDR1 LGHNA and CDR2 YSLEER. This CDR3 is CASSQAHLPMDSGLSYEQYF. In DNA, the CDR3 is TGCGCCAGCAGCCAGGCCCACCTTCCTATGGACAGTGGCTTATCCTACGAGCAGTACTTC.

The V call is TRBV12-3 or TRBV12-4, the J call TRBJ2-1; 8 nucleotides line up with TRBD2. The CDR3 is 15 residues long. J gave up 9 bases and V 5 bases, and 12 bases lay outside the gene matches. The CDR3, as DNA: TGTGCCAGCAGTCCCCTCTCGGGAGGGCCGCGTGAGCAGTTCTTC. Protein sequence: CASSPLSGGPREQFF.

The chain recombines TRBV3-1 with TRBJ2-2, with a tentative D call TRBD1 (5 bases). There are 17 residues in the CDR3. Trimming took off 0 bases at V and 4 bases at J, with 15 bases between the two ends. The V gene's germline CDR1 is LGHDT and CDR2 YNNKEL (reference sequence). CDR3 bases: TGTGCCAGCAGCCAAGATTTGGCAGGGTTAGGCACCGGGGAGCTGTTTTTT. Residues: CASSQDLAGLGTGELFF.

This clonotype was recorded a few times. The rearrangement uses TRBV6-5 and TRBJ2-3; D is uncertain. Germline V gene sequence: CDR1 MNHEY, CDR2 SVGAGI. There are 15 residues in the CDR3. The V end was cut by 6 bases, the J end by 1 base, with 14 bases between. CDR3 loop: CASRDERTGTDTQYF. DNA of the CDR3: TGTGCCAGCAGGGACGAAAGGACCGGCACAGATACGCAGTATTTT.

The chain employs TRBV20-1 and TRBJ2-7; TRBD2 matches at 14 bases. Germline CDR1 DFQATT, CDR2 SNEGSKA (reference sequence). The CDR3 is 14 residues long. The V and J ends lost 3 bases and 4 bases, in that order; junction bases with no gene match: 2. The CDR3, as DNA: TGCAGTGCTAGGACTAGCGGGAGGGGGTACGAGCAGTACTTC. It codes for CSARTSGRGYEQYF.

The J gene is TRBJ2-7, the V gene TRBV9; D is ambiguous. Germline V gene data show CDR1 as SGDLS and CDR2 as YYNGEE. V dropped 4 bases and J dropped 6 bases, with 17 bases sitting between them. The length of the CDR3 is 14 residues. CDR3 protein: CASSPRSGLGEQYF. The CDR3 DNA follows: TGTGCCAGCAGCCCCCGGTCAGGTTTAGGCGAGCAGTACTTC.

This clonotype has just a few counts. The CDR3: CASSLVYEETQYF. The CDR3 coding sequence is TGCGCCAGCAGCTTGGTATATGAAGAGACCCAGTACTTC. The rearrangement joins TRBV5-1 to TRBJ2-5; no reliable D call. The CDR3 contains 13 residues. V lost 0 bases and J lost 3, with 6 bases in between. The germline V gene encodes CDR1 SGHRS and CDR2 YFSETQ.

This clonotype was counted a few times. This chain connects TRBV18 to TRBJ1-1, with D possibly matching TRBD1 (6 bases). The CDR3 is 14 residues long. Germline V lookup: CDR1 KGHSH, CDR2 LQKENI. Trimming took off 3 bases at V and 1 base at J, with 9 bases between the two ends. Here the CDR3 reads CASSPEGGNTEAFF. The CDR3 DNA is TGTGCCAGCTCACCGGAAGGGGGGAACACTGAAGCTTTCTTT.

This clonotype appeared a few times. The chain links TRBV28 to TRBJ2-7; weak D call: TRBD1 (6 bases). The CDR3 runs 13 residues. V was cut by 4 bases and J by 3 bases, with 10 bases left in between. The germline V gene encodes CDR1 MDHEN and CDR2 SYDVKM. The CDR3 loop reads CASSSGVHYEQYF. The CDR3 nucleotides are TGTGCCAGCAGTTCAGGGGTCCACTACGAGCAGTACTTC.

The J gene is TRBJ1-5, the V gene TRBV6-1; 7 bases line up with TRBD1. With V trimmed by 3 bases and J by 0 bases, 8 bases remained unmatched. CDR1 is MNHNS, CDR2 SASEGT, per germline. The CDR3 is 17 residues long. DNA of the CDR3: TGTGCCAGCAGTGACAGGGGGGCCATGTATAGCAATCAGCCCCAGCATTTT. It yields the protein CASSDRGAMYSNQPQHF.

This clonotype was picked up a small number of times. This chain joins TRBV5-1 and TRBJ2-5, with D possibly TRBD2 on 6 matching bases. Trimming took off 7 bases at V and 5 bases at J, with 15 bases between the two ends. The CDR3 loop spans 13 amino acids. Germline V gene sequence: CDR1 SGHRS, CDR2 YFSETQ. CDR3 region: CASQREPRETQYF. CDR3 coding DNA: TGCGCCAGCCAACGGGAGCCGCGGGAGACCCAGTACTTC.

V and J are TRBV16 and TRBJ2-2; 8 positions match TRBD1. CDR3 size: 15 residues. Germline V CDR1 and CDR2: KGHSY, FQNENV. V was clipped by 7 bases and J by 6 bases; unmatched bases: 10. CDR3 amino acids: CASNPRTGSAGELFF. The CDR3 bases are TGTGCCAGCAACCCAAGGACAGGGAGCGCCGGGGAGCTGTTTTTT. The whole variable domain, remainder taken from reference TRBV16 and TRBJ2-2, is GEEVAQTPKHLVRGEGQKAKLYCAPIKGHSYVFWYQQVLKNEFKFLISFQNENVFDETGMPKERFSAKCLPNSPCSLEIQATKLEDSAVYFCASNPRTGSAGELFFGEGSRLTVL.

In its sample, this clonotype was seen a few times. The rearrangement joins TRBV4-1 to TRBJ1-5; 11 bases fit TRBD1. The CDR3 is 16 amino acids. Per the germline V gene, CDR1 is MGHRA and CDR2 is YSYEKL. V was clipped by 6 bases and J by 5 bases; unmatched bases: 9. The chain's CDR3 is CASSRDRDRGDQPQHF. In nucleotides, the CDR3 is TGCGCCAGCAGTCGCGACCGGGACAGGGGGGATCAGCCCCAGCATTTT.

This clonotype was counted only a few times. V is TRBV27 and J is TRBJ1-2; 9 bases fit TRBD1. Germline assignment: CDR1 MNHEY and CDR2 SMNVEV (reference sequence). The CDR3 length is 14 residues. Trimming cost V 3 bases and J 7 bases; bases outside gene matches: 6. The CDR3 loop reads CASSLGTGMTGYTF. For the CDR3, the DNA is TGTGCCAGCAGTTTGGGGACAGGGATGACTGGCTACACCTTC.